This T cell receptor (beta chain) comes out of a study of early T cells in non-severe SARS-CoV-2 infection. Trimming took off 6 bases at V and 7 bases at J, with 15 bases between the two ends. CDR1 and CDR2 from the germline V gene are DFQATT and SNEGSKA (reference sequence). The CDR3 is 12 amino acids. This clonotype was recorded at least ten times. Its antigen remains unknown. Each cDNA molecule carried a unique molecular identifier. TCRdb used MiXCR to reprocess the 5' RACE reads, holding one entry per CDR3 protein. The sample lists roughly 55,000 distinct CDR3 sequences, approximately 6% occurring once. Study findings and constraints: Missing private and CD4 specificities, VDJdb matching favored anti-spike CD8 responses.

The chain couples TRBV20-1 to TRBJ1-1; D unresolved. This receptor was taken from an adult who was a healthcare worker with PCR-confirmed SARS-CoV-2 infection or an uninfected control (not recorded which). The sample consisted of whole blood. The CDR3 nucleotides are TGCAGTGCCCCGGAAATAATGCATGAAGCTTTCTTT. The encoded protein is CSAPEIMHEAFF.